These T cell receptor beta chains were read from a single sample in a study of sequential checkpoint blockade in melanoma. The table came from immunoSEQ multiplex PCR; TCRdb's copy has only in-frame clones and leaves some out. The sample includes around 4,500 clones, around 55% of them seen just once. Sequenced here: CD8+ T cells sorted from blood (inferred from file names), sampled from a patient given nivolumab and ipilimumab in sequence. The receptors shown here come from a human donor with melanoma. Both conserved end residues are part of each CDR3. Fields, in order: J gene, D gene, clone size, V gene, CDR3 DNA, CDR3 protein. D genes are given only for firm matches. Not every row has a clone size; where given, it reads once, few, many or a size class.

>TRBJ2-1|TRBD2|.|TRBV27
TGTGCCAGCAGCCGTCCCGGGACTAGCGGGAGGAGGGGTGAGCAGTTCTTC
CASSRPGTSGRRGEQFF
>TRBJ1-2|.|.|TRBV11-2
TGTGCCAGCAGCTACGACGGGTACTATGGCTACACCTTC
CASSYDGYYGYTF
>TRBJ2-1|TRBD2|few|TRBV28
TGTGCCAGCAGTTCGGAACGCCGACTACTGACTAGCGGGCTTGACAATGAGCAGTTCTTC
CASSSERRLLTSGLDNEQFF
>TRBJ2-1|TRBD2|few|TRBV19
TGTGCCAGTAGTATCCTACTAGCGGGATACAATGAGCAGTTCTTC
CASSILLAGYNEQFF
>TRBJ2-7|.|.|TRBV5-1
TGCGCCAGCAGCCCTGGGGACACCTCCTACGAGCAGTACTTC
CASSPGDTSYEQYF
>TRBJ2-1|TRBD1|.|TRBV28
TGTGCCAGCAGTCCGCGGACAGGGGAGGTTGATGAGCAGTTCTTC
CASSPRTGEVDEQFF
>TRBJ2-1|TRBD2|once|TRBV19
TGTGCCAGTCGACGGACTAGTGGATCGGCTGAGCAGTTCTTC
CASRRTSGSAEQFF
>TRBJ2-7|TRBD1|.|TRBV4-2
TGTGCCAGCAGCCAATGGGACAGGGTCTACGAGCAGTACTTC
CASSQWDRVYEQYF
>TRBJ2-1|.|few|TRBV27
TGTGCCAGCAGCGCGACCGGCGGGCAGTTCTTC
CASSATGGQFF
>TRBJ2-1|TRBD2|.|TRBV19
TGTGCCAGTAGTATAGCGGCGGGAGGCATGTTTCCGTTCTTC
CASSIAAGGMFPFF
>TRBJ1-2|.|.|TRBV4-1
TGCGCCAGCAGCCAAGACGACGGGAGGGCGTATGGCTACACCTTC
CASSQDDGRAYGYTF
>TRBJ2-1|TRBD2|.|TRBV28
TGTGCCAGCAGTCAACTGACTAGCGGGGACTTAAATGAGCAGTTCTTC
CASSQLTSGDLNEQFF
>TRBJ1-2|.|few|TRBV5-4
TGCGCCAGCAGCCAAGATGTATTTAGGACAGACCAGACCTATGGCTACACCTTC
CASSQDVFRTDQTYGYTF
>TRBJ2-6|TRBD2|.|TRBV9
TGTGCCAGCAGCCTTTGGACTAGCGTAACCTCTGGGGCCAACGTCCTGACTTTC
CASSLWTSVTSGANVLTF
>TRBJ2-5|.|few|TRBV20-1
TGCAGTGCTCACGGAGAGACCCAGTACTTC
CSAHGETQYF
>TRBJ2-1|.|.|TRBV19
TGTGCCAGTAGTATAGATGGGGGGAGTTTATCCTACAATGAGCAGTTCTTC
CASSIDGGSLSYNEQFF
>TRBJ1-1|.|.|TRBV6-1
TGTGCCAGCAGTATTTATCAGGGGATGGGCACTGAAGCTTTCTTT
CASSIYQGMGTEAFF
>TRBJ1-1|.|.|TRBV9
TGTGCCAGCAGCCTGGGGGGTGGCACTGAAGCTTTCTTT
CASSLGGGTEAFF
>TRBJ1-2|.|.|TRBV7-2
TGTGCCAGCAGCGATACGGGTCACTACTATGGCTACACCTTC
CASSDTGHYYGYTF
>TRBJ2-2|.|.|TRBV10-1
TGCGCCAGCAGTGATTCGGTCCCCGGGGAGCTGTTTTTT
CASSDSVPGELFF